This T cell receptor (beta chain) was sequenced for a study of T-cell memory formation after mild COVID-19. Background on the study: Clusters were largely donor specific. General study points: Among clones contracting day 15 to 85, CD4/CD8 was balanced, whereas later expanders leaned CD4+. Contracting CD4+ clones were located mainly in CM and EM, and CD8+ clones in EMRA.

TCR alpha and TCR beta cDNA libraries with sample barcodes and UMIs came from 5'RACE using constant-segment primers. One entry per CDR3 protein, called by TCRdb with MiXCR from the 5' RACE reads. The data hold 89,000 or so distinct CDR3 sequences, with 9.5% to 15% observed a single time. Regarding this clonotype: Its target is unknown.

V lost 2 bases and J lost 8; bases outside the gene matches: 8. CDR1 is SGHVS, CDR2 FQNEAQ, per germline. This CDR3 comprises 15 residues. What was sequenced was PBMCs or a T cell subset sorted from them (not recorded which). The receptor was isolated from a young man who had mild COVID-19 (a few samples of this study predate the infection). Cell type and time point are not known. The chain is built from TRBV7-8 and TRBJ1-2; 10 bases align to TRBD1. Written as DNA, the CDR3 is TGTGCCAGCAGCTTACAGGGACAGGGGATGTGGGGCTACACCTTC. Amino acid sequence: CASSLQGQGMWGYTF.